This T cell receptor beta chain stems from a study of cytomegalovirus exposure and HLA in healthy donors. Study-wide findings and caveats: The listing of roughly 160 TCR beta chains classed them as cytomegalovirus-associated.

Clones were read by immunoSEQ multiplex PCR, and TCRdb kept only the in-frame ones, dropping some. The table shows some 230,000 clones, with under 95% occurring only once. V was pared by 6 bases and J by 5 bases, with 17 bases between. The germline V gene encodes CDR1 SGHRS and CDR2 YFSETQ. This CDR3 spans 15 amino acids. A remark on this clone: Its antigen remains unidentified.

The material sequenced was PBMCs. The rearrangement uses TRBV5-1 and TRBJ2-2; maybe TRBD1 (6 bases). The origin of this receptor is a woman aged 18-29 years in good health and CMV-seronegative. CDR3 region: CASNPLGGETGELFF. In DNA, the CDR3 is TGCGCCAGCAACCCGCTAGGGGGAGAAACCGGGGAGCTGTTTTTT.